What follows are 20 T cell receptor beta chains derived from one specimen sequenced in a study of STAT3 mutations in large granular lymphocyte leukemia. Study-wide results and limits: Every T-cell large granular lymphocyte leukemia patient had at least one immunodominant TCR beta clonotype.

Assay: immunoSEQ multiplex PCR; the TCRdb copy retains only in-frame clones and omits some. The profile shows about 1,300 clones, approximately 72% of them singletons. These receptors are not linked to any known antigen. Sequenced input: peripheral blood mononuclear cells. These receptors all stem from a woman aged 70-85 years with T-cell large granular lymphocyte leukemia. Some clones in this sample may be carry-over from other donors' samples.

The genes are TRBV5-4 and TRBJ2-3; perhaps D is TRBD1 or TRBD2 (5 bases each). Germline CDR1 reads SGHNT; CDR2 reads YYREEE (reference sequence). CDR3 length: 15 amino acids. Trimming removed 1 base at V and 3 bases at J, with 12 bases between. The CDR3 bases are TGTGCCAGCAGCTTGACCAGCGAGGGGACAGATACGCAGTATTTT. Amino acids: CASSLTSEGTDTQYF.

The chain links TRBV5-4 to TRBJ2-3; 7 bases line up with TRBD1. The ends lost 0 bases at V and 5 bases at J; junction bases unmatched: 3. The CDR3 contains 14 residues. CDR1 and CDR2 (germline): SGHNT, YYREEE (reference sequence). CDR3 amino acids: CASSLGGGEDTQYF. Here the CDR3 DNA reads TGTGCCAGCAGCTTGGGAGGGGGCGAAGATACGCAGTATTTT.

The chain joins TRBV6-1 to TRBJ2-7, with 7 bases matching TRBD1. The V and J ends lost 0 bases and 2 bases, in that order; junction bases with no gene match: 7. The CDR3 has 16 amino acids. Germline V CDR1 and CDR2: MNHNS, SASEGT. The CDR3 nucleotides are TGTGCCAGCAGTGAAGCGATTCGACAGGGAGCCTACGAGCAGTACTTC. The encoded protein is CASSEAIRQGAYEQYF.

This chain links TRBV2 with TRBJ2-7; possible D gene TRBD1, 7 bases. The ends were cut back, 4 bases at V and 7 bases at J, with 20 bases in the middle. CDR1 is SNHLY, CDR2 FYNNEI, per germline. CDR3 size: 15 residues. The DNA for the CDR3 is TGTGCCAGCAGTGTTACCCAGGAGGGGGCGGGAGAGCAGTACTTC. Protein product: CASSVTQEGAGEQYF.

The chain recombines TRBV7-6 with TRBJ1-1, with 7 bases fitting TRBD1. CDR3 length equals 14 residues. CDR1 and CDR2 from the germline V gene are SGHVS and FNYEAQ. V lost 5 bases and J lost 0; bases outside the gene matches: 3. CDR3 region: CASSTGQMNTEAFF. Here the CDR3 DNA reads TGTGCCAGCAGCACGGGACAGATGAACACTGAAGCTTTCTTT.

The chain has TRBV18 and TRBJ2-3, with 9 bases fitting TRBD2. V was clipped by 2 bases and J by 3 bases; unmatched bases: 6. This CDR3 spans 16 amino acids. CDR1 and CDR2 from the germline V gene are KGHSH and LQKENI. This CDR3 reads CASSPWAGGPTDTQYF. The DNA of the CDR3 is TGTGCCAGCTCACCATGGGCGGGGGGGCCAACAGATACGCAGTATTTT. Variable domain in full (rest from reference TRBV18 and TRBJ2-3): NAGVMQNPRHLVRRRGQEARLRCSPMKGHSHVYWYRQLPEEGLKFMVYLQKENIIDESGMPKERFSAEFPKEGPSILRIQQVVRGDSAAYFCASSPWAGGPTDTQYFGPGTRLTVL.

The chain carries TRBV9 and TRBJ1-2; 10 bases are shared with TRBD1. V lost 4 bases and J lost 4; bases outside the gene matches: 7. Germline lookup yields CDR1 SGDLS and CDR2 YYNGEE. CDR3 length equals 15 residues. The CDR3, as DNA: TGTGCCAGCAGCCGTACCTGGACAGGGGGCTATGGCTACACCTTC. Translating it yields CASSRTWTGGYGYTF.

There are a few counts of this clone. The V call is TRBV5-8, the J call TRBJ1-5; TRBD1 is a possible D gene (5 bases). The V end was cut by 2 bases, the J end by 2 bases, with 8 bases between. Germline CDR1 reads SGHTS; CDR2 reads YDEGEE. CDR3 length: 14 residues. The CDR3 DNA is TGTGCCAGCAGCTTCTTACAGGGCAATCAGCCCCAGCATTTT. As protein: CASSFLQGNQPQHF. The whole variable domain, remainder taken from reference TRBV5-8 and TRBJ1-5, is EAGVTQSPTHLIKTRGQQATLRCSPISGHTSVYWYQQALGLGLQFLLWYDEGEERNRGNFPPRFSGRQFPNYSSELNVNALELEDSALYLCASSFLQGNQPQHFGDGTRLSIL.

The chain links TRBV5-1 to TRBJ1-1, with D maybe TRBD1 (5 bases). Germline CDR1 and CDR2: SGHRS and YFSETQ. V was shortened by 3 bases and J by 5 bases, with 14 bases between the two germline ends. CDR3 length equals 14 residues. The CDR3 loop is CASSWGREGTEAFF. As DNA, the CDR3 is TGCGCCAGCAGCTGGGGCAGGGAAGGAACTGAAGCTTTCTTT.

The chain recombines TRBV11-2 with TRBJ2-6; D might be TRBD1 or TRBD2, each matching 5 bases. Germline lookup yields CDR1 SGHAT and CDR2 FQNNGV. This CDR3 region has 16 residues. The V end lost 2 bases, the J end lost 4 bases, and 12 bases lay between the germline ends. CDR3 nucleotide sequence: TGTGCCAGCAGCTTAATTCCGGGGACGGGGGCCAACGTCCTGACTTTC. This codes for CASSLIPGTGANVLTF.

This rearrangement joins TRBV7-9 to TRBJ2-7; D ambiguous. Germline loops: CDR1 SEHNR, CDR2 FQNEAQ (reference sequence). Trimming took 3 bases from V and 3 from J, leaving 15 bases between them. The CDR3 spans 15 residues. The DNA of the CDR3 is TGTGCCAGCAGCTTCTTGGGCGGCGGCCTCTACGAGCAGTACTTC. It encodes CASSFLGGGLYEQYF. The full variable domain, its missing parts supplied by reference TRBV7-9 and TRBJ2-7, is DTGVSQNPRHKITKRGQNVTFRCDPISEHNRLYWYRQTLGQGPEFLTYFQNEAQLEKSRLLSDRFSAERPKGSFSTLEIQRTEQGDSAMYLCASSFLGGGLYEQYFGPGTRLTVT.

The chain joins TRBV4-2 to TRBJ2-3, with TRBD2 matching 13 bases. The CDR3 covers 17 residues. V trimming: 2 bases; J trimming: 1 base; junction bases outside the gene matches: 3. Germline-derived CDR1 and CDR2 are LGHNA and YNFKEQ. For the CDR3, the DNA is TGTGCCAGCAGCCAAAGTGGACTAGCGGGGGGCACAGATACGCAGTATTTT. Its protein product is CASSQSGLAGGTDTQYF.

In its sample, this clone was seen a few times. The rearrangement uses TRBV5-1 and TRBJ2-3; 9 bases line up with TRBD2. Germline CDR1 SGHRS, CDR2 YFSETQ. The CDR3 is 18 residues long. Trimming cost V 0 bases and J 7 bases; bases outside gene matches: 15. The CDR3 bases are TGCGCCAGCAGCTTGGCCACGGGCGGGGGGGCAGTAGCAAATACGCAGTATTTT. This gives the protein CASSLATGGGAVANTQYF.

This clone was counted between two and nine times. The chain has TRBV6-6 and TRBJ1-3, with D unresolved. V lost 6 bases and J lost 9, with 12 bases in between. The germline V gene has CDR1 MNHNY and CDR2 SVGAGI (reference sequence). The CDR3 totals 12 residues. DNA of the CDR3: TGTGCCAGCAGGCCAACTGGATCCACCATATATTTT. Amino acids: CASRPTGSTIYF.

This clone was counted between two and nine times. The rearrangement uses TRBV10-3 and TRBJ1-6, with a weak D call TRBD1 (6 bases). Germline lookup yields CDR1 ENHRY and CDR2 SYGVKD. The CDR3 consists of 15 residues. Trimming cost V 10 bases and J 5 bases, with 18 bases left between them. CDR3 in amino acids: CATRQGNLDNSPLHF. The CDR3 DNA sequence: TGTGCCACCCGTCAGGGGAATTTGGATAATTCACCCCTCCACTTT.

This chain links TRBV20-1 with TRBJ1-5; D unresolved. CDR1 and CDR2 from the germline V gene are DFQATT and SNEGSKA (reference sequence). The CDR3 spans 10 residues. V dropped 1 base and J dropped 9 bases, with 4 bases sitting between them. The CDR3 sequence: CSARGPPQHF. In DNA, the CDR3 is TGCAGTGCTAGAGGGCCGCCCCAGCATTTT.

The J gene is TRBJ1-5, the V gene TRBV5-1, with TRBD1 matching 7 bases. The CDR3 covers 14 residues. Germline V CDR1 and CDR2: SGHRS, YFSETQ. V dropped 0 bases and J dropped 6; count of bases not matched to a gene: 3. CDR3 coding DNA: TGCGCCAGCAGCTTGGTGACAGGGTCTCAGCCCCAGCATTTT. It codes for CASSLVTGSQPQHF.

The chain combines TRBV2 with TRBJ1-5; 9 bases are shared with TRBD1. J lost 0 bases, V lost 5 bases, and 8 bases had no gene match. This CDR3 contains 17 residues. In germline, CDR1 is SNHLY, CDR2 FYNNEI. The CDR3 DNA is TGTGCCAGCAGTTTGGACAGGGGCGACCTTAGCAATCAGCCCCAGCATTTT. Its translation is CASSLDRGDLSNQPQHF.

The chain joins TRBV5-4 to TRBJ1-1, with 7 bases lining up with TRBD1. The V gene's germline CDR1 is SGHNT and CDR2 YYREEE (reference sequence). This CDR3 has 14 amino acids. J was trimmed by 5 bases and V by 5 bases; bases with no gene match: 9. Here the CDR3 reads CASRLRQGRTEAFF. DNA of the CDR3: TGTGCCAGCAGGCTAAGACAGGGTCGGACTGAAGCTTTCTTT.

V and J are TRBV5-5 and TRBJ2-7, with 9 bases aligning to TRBD1. CDR3 length: 14 amino acids. Germline-derived CDR1 and CDR2 are SGHKS and YYEKEE (reference sequence). Germline trimming cut 6 bases from V and 2 bases from J; bases unmatched to any gene: 6. The CDR3 loop reads CASIHGTGTYEQYF. CDR3 nucleotide sequence: TGTGCCAGCATCCACGGGACAGGGACCTACGAGCAGTACTTC.